Detailed here is one T cell receptor beta chain. It has no known antigen specificity. No base-level quality is on record; no much larger clone is a single base apart. From the germline V gene, CDR1 is SGHRS and CDR2 is YFSETQ. The CDR3 runs 15 residues from the cysteine to the phenylalanine. Just CDR3 DNA is preserved here, 45 bases in frame from base 1. V sheds 4 bases and J sheds 0 bases, leaving 11 bases between their ends. This specimen comes from a study of cytomegalovirus exposure and HLA in healthy donors (dated by TCRdb to 2017 to 2019). Concerning the study at large: According to an earlier analysis of a few hundred of the donors, 150 million to 200 million T cells yielded 117 million unique TCR beta sequences and 276 Gb of sequence data. The aim of the study was to test whether cataloging public T cell receptors could identify signatures of past pathogen exposure. In a later genetic analysis, genome-wide SNP genotypes for 398 of the 666 donors were used, and that subset was treated as a discovery cohort. Every discovery cohort repertoire had been produced on one sequencing platform. HLA typing included class I and class II loci at four-digit resolution. Because of strong linkage in the cohort, a few DR-DQ haplotypes were treated as single units for association and clustering. Roughly 300 gigabases of sequencing data and 70 million to 100 million unique TCR sequences made up an early release that covered several hundred HLA-typed donors. Donor age, sex, ethnicity and CMV serostatus were compiled together with the repertoire data. The number of typed donors differed by locus: roughly 629-640 for A, B, C, DRB1 and DQB1; roughly 510 for DQA1; some 610 for DPA1; and roughly 470 for DPB1. To study patterns of TCR occurrence, a later analysis re-analyzed previously published TCR beta repertoires from around 670 donors and added high-resolution HLA genotyping. To predict cytomegalovirus infection status, the study combined high-throughput TCR immunosequencing, statistical association of individual TCRs with disease status, and machine learning. Besides the first cohort of around 700 subjects, a separate validation cohort made up of about 120 different subjects was used. Using immunosequencing, the study profiled T cell repertoires from about 620 subjects and related those repertoires to cytomegalovirus serostatus. Of the 398 genotyped donors, less than 90% were placed in the genetic ancestry cluster associated with self-reported Caucasian donors. To decide whether each TCR beta V gene segment behaved as functional or pseudogenic, an earlier analysis of some 600 of the donors relied on high-throughput TCR beta sequencing. Rather than using new phenotypic data, the later analysis identified candidate immune exposures from TCR beta sequences and from how often those sequences occurred across donors. Among some 400 genotyped donors of the cohort, an average of about 240,000 unique TCR beta nucleotide sequences was sequenced per donor, of which 15% to 20% were non-productive.

The library was made by the immunoSEQ multiplex PCR assay. A mixture of 60 forward primers for TCR Vbeta segments and 13 reverse primers for TCR Jbeta segments was used in the multiplex PCR. The CDR3 region of rearranged TCR beta genes was amplified from genomic DNA by a multiplex PCR assay. Amplified TCR beta libraries were sequenced as 87-base-pair reads on the Illumina HiSeq System. The authors processed their data as follows. In a later analysis, tens of millions of unique TCR beta chains were counted across the approximately 640 repertoires, and around 10 million of these chains were shared by at least two donors. A nearest-neighbor algorithm error-corrected the raw reads and collapsed the reads into unique sequences, merging closely related sequences to remove PCR and sequencing errors. CDR3 sequences were aligned to IMGT reference sequences to assign V, D and J gene segments. For a sequence to be retained, at least a six-nucleotide match to both a V gene segment and a J gene segment was required. A rearrangement was called productive if the CDR3 had no stop codons and remained in frame with V and J, and every other rearrangement was called non-productive. Following IMGT convention, CDR3 was defined as the stretch from the second conserved V-encoded cysteine to the conserved J-encoded phenylalanine. The earlier analysis of 587 of the donors excluded any sequence lacking an unambiguous match to a single V gene segment. In an earlier analysis of approximately 610 of the donors, V segments were called functional above 56.7% productive rearrangements and were called segregating when the between-donor standard deviation exceeded 5%. A statistical classification framework was developed to diagnose cytomegalovirus status using the catalog of TCR beta chain sequences. In a later analysis, V and J genes were assigned by comparing TCR nucleotide sequences against IMGT/GENE-DB human TR gene sequences. A later analysis assigned CDR3 sequences and most-parsimonious VDJ recombination scenarios with the TCRdist pipeline. In a later analysis, each TCR beta chain was defined by its CDR3 amino acid sequence together with its V-gene family, and reads lacking a unique V-gene family were excluded. To address suspected cross-contamination and a sequencing artifact, a later analysis removed approximately 600 highly shared, low-generation-probability nucleotide sequences. In a later analysis, a clonal expansion index was calculated for each public chain from normalized within-repertoire ranks of inferred template counts. In a later analysis, generation probabilities were computed using a VDJ recombination model fitted to out-of-frame rearrangements, and the results were checked against IGoR. Hypergeometric tests were used in a later analysis to score TCR-TCR, TCR-HLA and TCR-CMV co-occurrence, with a repertoire-size bias correction applied to the TCR pairs. False discovery rates were estimated in a later analysis by permuting HLA or CMV assignments 20 times. In a later analysis, co-occurring TCRs were grouped using DBSCAN, and TCRdist sequence similarity was added for clustering within HLA-allele-positive subsets. Co-occurrence clustering excluded repertoires with fewer than 30,000 or more than 120,000 public chains, plus five with anomalous nucleotide sharing. TCRdb retrieved this table from immuneACCESS and kept in-frame rearrangements only. Not all clones are present; in checked studies, unresolved V genes account for under half, and no reason is known for the remainder. D and trimming come from the DNA, and the V and J calls and clone size come from that table. Recorded for this sample are around 150,000 clones; around 76% of them occurred a single time. The ten largest clones take up roughly 2% of the sample.

The cohort consisted of more than 650 healthy bone marrow donors. Cohort members were all nominally healthy when sampled, although unrecorded immune exposures were likely present. The donor was CMV seronegative and was included in the group of about 350 seronegative cohort members. A peripheral blood sample was provided by each donor, and peripheral blood mononuclear cells were used for TCR beta sequencing. The Qiagen DNeasy Blood Extraction Kit was used to extract genomic DNA from the blood cell samples. The paper's findings and limits, for the study overall: Some IMGT-functional V segments, including TRBV6-2 and TRBV6-3, could not be distinguished by the 87-base-pair reads and were therefore excluded. According to the authors, the approach could potentially be generalized to other disease states and immunological phenotypes. A later analysis associated 17,000 or so TCR beta sequences with specific HLA alleles at a false discovery rate of 0.05. Presence/absence analyses assumed roughly uniform sequencing depth across donors, an assumption that may not hold. A later genetic analysis associated a missense DCLRE1C variant with V-gene and J-gene trimming of TCR beta chains, and an independent cohort replicated the association. The classifier was reported to diagnose cytomegalovirus status with high specificity and sensitivity in both the original cohort and the validation cohort. HLA typing was unavailable for some donors at each locus, so association tests used only the typed subset. A total of roughly 160 TCR beta chains were listed by the study as associated with cytomegalovirus. For the cohort, immune exposure information was limited to CMV serostatus. In vitro tests confirmed that a few of the cytomegalovirus-associated TCR beta chains recognize cytomegalovirus antigens. In a later analysis, several top co-occurrence clusters were reported to appear linked to parvovirus B19, influenza, CMV and Epstein-Barr virus. According to a later analysis, TCR association rates differed among HLA loci, with DRB1 alleles showing the most associated TCRs and HLA-C alleles showing the fewest. Correlated functional status among segregating V segments might reflect linkage disequilibrium, but an unknown experimental factor could not be ruled out. In a later analysis, most CMV-associated TCR beta chains were found to appear HLA-restricted, with HLA associations seemingly driven largely by CMV exposure. Compared with the approximately 670-donor mean, donors in an Asian-associated ancestry cluster had fewer N-insertions in productive TCRs, according to a later genetic analysis. Across donors, most TCR sequences were observed very rarely, whereas some public TCRs were present in many individuals. Strong co-occurrence of HLA alleles, especially DR and DQ, made assigning TCR associations to individual alleles difficult. This cohort had only TCR beta chains sequenced, and the lack of alpha or paired-chain data limited which features could be detected. In an earlier analysis of approximately 590 of the donors, most TCR beta V segments were observed in productive rearrangements about 87% or about 30% of the time, broadly matching IMGT annotations. The earlier analysis of fewer than 750 of the donors excluded roughly 17 rarely observed V segments, including chromosome 9 orphons, because counts were too low. A further reported finding was that TCR beta sequences accurately predicted the HLA-A and HLA-B alleles for most subjects in the first cohort. A cluster of highly shared sequence variants was judged likely to represent a technical artifact of the sequencing pipeline. In a later analysis, HLA-associated TCR beta chains showed more clonal expansion and lower generation probabilities than non-associated chains that were equally common.

This sequence originates from a female donor in good health and CMV-seronegative. This chain is built from TRBV5-1 and TRBJ2-1; perhaps TRBD2 is the D gene, with 5 bases matching. The sequenced material came from PBMCs. The sequenced DNA: TGCGCCAGCAGCAAGCGGCAAAGCTCCTACAATGAGCAGTTCTTC. This yields the protein CASSKRQSSYNEQFF.